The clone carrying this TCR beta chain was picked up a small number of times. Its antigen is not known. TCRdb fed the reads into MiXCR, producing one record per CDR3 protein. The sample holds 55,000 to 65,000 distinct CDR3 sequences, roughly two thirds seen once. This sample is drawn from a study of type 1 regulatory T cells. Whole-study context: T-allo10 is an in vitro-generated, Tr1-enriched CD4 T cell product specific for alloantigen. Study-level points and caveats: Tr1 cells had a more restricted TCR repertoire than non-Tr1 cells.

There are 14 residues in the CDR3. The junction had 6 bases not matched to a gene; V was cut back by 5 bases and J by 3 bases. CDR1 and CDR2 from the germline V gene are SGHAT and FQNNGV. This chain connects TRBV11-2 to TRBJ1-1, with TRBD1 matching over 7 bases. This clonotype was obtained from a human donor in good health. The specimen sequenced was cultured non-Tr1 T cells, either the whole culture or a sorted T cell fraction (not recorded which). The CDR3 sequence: CASSIRQGYTEAFF. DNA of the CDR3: TGTGCCAGCAGCATACGACAGGGATACACTGAAGCTTTCTTT.